This T cell receptor beta chain was identified during a study of cytotoxic CD8 clonotypes in ibrutinib-treated CLL. Study as a whole: In all, about a dozen patients were relapsed/refractory, some 15 were treatment-naive and roughly 18 were IGHV unmutated. Study-wide findings and caveats: Against age-matched healthy donors, baseline clonality ran higher and tracked circulating CD8+ T-cell counts.

V lost 6 bases to trimming and J lost 6 bases, with 15 bases between them. CDR1 is WSHSY and CDR2 is SAAADI in the germline V gene. The CDR3 covers 14 residues. Some clones are missing from TCRdb's copy, which holds only in-frame ones; the method was immunoSEQ multiplex PCR. Among about 300,000 clones, roughly 70% were seen once, and the ten largest hold roughly 6%. Regarding this clone: Its antigen is still unknown.

The source was PBMCs, collected after 36 months of ibrutinib treatment. The V gene is TRBV10-2, the J gene TRBJ2-1, with D possibly TRBD2 on 6 matching bases. The receptor was derived from a human donor with chronic lymphocytic leukemia. The CDR3 is CASRSGGTVNEQFF. For the CDR3, the DNA is TGCGCCAGCAGGTCTGGCGGGACGGTCAATGAGCAGTTCTTC.